These 20 T cell receptor beta chains originate from one sample sequenced in a study of T cells in Graves' hyperthyroidism and ophthalmopathy. RNA transcripts provided the source from which TCR beta CDR3 regions were amplified. TCR CDR3 underwent first-round RT-PCR with the HTBI primer set. TCRdb passed the multiplex PCR reads through MiXCR, listing each CDR3 protein once. The sample yields about 580,000 distinct CDR3 sequences, about 15% seen once. The specimen was blood. These receptors all come from a woman aged 25 to 39 with Graves' hyperthyroidism that later progressed to Graves' ophthalmopathy.

The chain carries TRBV6-1 and TRBJ1-5; 8 bases map to TRBD1. Unmatched junction bases numbered 5, after V lost 6 bases and J lost 1 base. There are 15 residues in the CDR3. Germline V gene sequence: CDR1 MNHNS, CDR2 SASEGT. The CDR3, as DNA: TGTGCCAGCAGCGCGACAGGGGAGAGCAATCAGCCCCAGCATTTT. This gives the protein CASSATGESNQPQHF.

This clonotype has ten or more counts. The rearrangement links TRBV12-3 or TRBV12-4 to TRBJ1-5, with D uncertain. There are 15 residues in the CDR3. V was pared by 2 bases and J by 2 bases, with 10 bases between. The CDR3 nucleotides are TGTGCCAGCAGTTTACGGCAGAGGGGCAATCAGCCCCAGCATTTT. Its protein product is CASSLRQRGNQPQHF.

In the case of this clonotype: It may be a read error: a sequence one base away is much more abundant. This rearrangement joins TRBV9 to TRBJ2-7, with no clear D. V gave up 7 bases and J gave up 6 bases, with 11 bases separating them. The germline gives CDR1 SGDLS, CDR2 YYNGEE. This CDR3 is 11 amino acids long. The CDR3 region is CASGDSGEQYF. The CDR3 bases are TGTGCCAGCGGCGACTCCGGCGAGCAGTACTTC. Based on the CDR3 plus reference TRBV9 and TRBJ2-7, the full variable domain is DSGVTQTPKHLITATGQRVTLRCSPRSGDLSVYWYQQSLDQGLQFLIQYYNGEERAKGNILERFSAQQFPDLHSELNLSSLELGDSALYFCASGDSGEQYFGPGTRLTVT.

Many counts were recorded for this clonotype. This rearrangement joins TRBV12-3 or TRBV12-4 to TRBJ2-3; D is unclear. The germline V and J ends were trimmed by 3 bases and 7 bases, with 11 bases remaining between them. The CDR3 covers 13 residues. The DNA for the CDR3 is TGTGCCAGCAGTTTTCTCGAGTCAAATACGCAGTATTTT. Translating it yields CASSFLESNTQYF.

This clonotype has only a few counts. The germline gene is not matched at one end of the junction; a read error may be the cause. This chain uses TRBV28 with TRBJ1-5; 11 positions match TRBD1. This CDR3 has 11 residues. Germline loops: CDR1 MDHEN, CDR2 SYDVKM. As DNA, the CDR3 is TGTGCCAGCAGTTTAGGGGACAGGGGGGATTTT. Translating it yields CASSLGDRGDF.

This clonotype occurred a few times. The V gene is TRBV4-1, the J gene TRBJ2-1, with 7 bases that match TRBD1. The germline V gene encodes CDR1 MGHRA and CDR2 YSYEKL. The ends lost 4 bases at V and 2 bases at J; junction bases unmatched: 5. The CDR3 has 15 residues. CDR3 region: CASSREGTAYNEQFF. The DNA for the CDR3 is TGCGCCAGCAGCCGAGAAGGGACAGCCTACAATGAGCAGTTCTTC.

This clonotype was counted ten times or more. The gene calls are TRBV5-1 and TRBJ1-1; D not resolved. V shed 0 bases and J shed 7 bases, with 16 bases lying between them. CDR1 SGHRS and CDR2 YFSETQ come from the germline V gene. This CDR3 has 15 residues. DNA for the CDR3: TGCGCCAGCAGCTTGGCCGCCAGCGCACCCCTTGAAGCTTTCTTT. It translates to CASSLAASAPLEAFF.

The V and J genes are TRBV7-2 and TRBJ1-2; no firm D call. The CDR3 sequence is 11 residues long. CDR1 SGHTA and CDR2 FQGNSA come from the germline V gene. V lost 5 bases and J lost 7, with 8 bases in between. CDR3 nucleotides: TGTGCCAGCAGCGCTATGGGTGGCTACACCTTC. Translating gives CASSAMGGYTF.

This clonotype was seen more than once but under ten times. The CDR3 DNA sequence: TGTGCCAGCAGCGAACAGGGATTGGCTGAGAGGACTGAAGCTTTCTTT. Amino acid sequence: CASSEQGLAERTEAFF. The chain uses TRBV28 and TRBJ1-1; possibly TRBD1 for D (6 bases). The CDR3 contains 16 residues. Germline CDR1 and CDR2: MDHEN and SYDVKM. V lost 6 bases and J 5 bases, leaving 22 bases between the germline ends. The whole variable domain, remainder taken from reference TRBV28 and TRBJ1-1, is DVKVTQSSRYLVKRTGEKVFLECVQDMDHENMFWYRQDPGLGLRLIYFSYDVKMKEKGDIPEGYSVSREKKERFSLILESASTNQTSMYLCASSEQGLAERTEAFFGQGTRLTVV.

This clonotype has a count of ten or more. This chain joins TRBV7-2 and TRBJ1-1; unclear D gene. V lost 2 bases, J lost 6 bases, and 4 bases lay in between. CDR3 length: 11 residues. The germline CDR1 and CDR2 sequences are SGHTA and FQGNSA. CDR3 nucleotide sequence: TGTGCCAGCAGCTTATCCCCTGAAGCTTTCTTT. It specifies CASSLSPEAFF.

In the case of this clonotype: A read error is possible here, since a much larger clone lies one base away. The genes are TRBV19 and TRBJ1-4; D ambiguous. The CDR3 runs to 14 residues. The germline gives CDR1 LNHDA, CDR2 SQIVND (reference sequence). CDR3 in amino acids: CASSSDLDNERLFF. CDR3 nucleotides: TGTGCCAGTAGTTCAGACTTGGATAATGAAAGACTGTTTTTT.

This clonotype came up many times. The rearrangement uses TRBV12-3 or TRBV12-4 and TRBJ2-5; 8 nucleotides match TRBD1. J gave up 3 bases and V 4 bases, and 4 bases lay outside the gene matches. This CDR3 has 14 residues. CDR3 residues: CASSSRQGKETQYF. CDR3 nucleotide sequence: TGTGCCAGCAGTTCACGACAGGGGAAAGAGACCCAGTACTTC.

At least ten counts were recorded for this clonotype. This sequence joins TRBV19 and TRBJ2-1; TRBD2 agrees at 10 bases. The CDR3 totals 15 residues. V lost 3 bases to trimming and J lost 6 bases; unmatched junction nucleotides: 5. CDR1 and CDR2 (germline): LNHDA, SQIVND (reference sequence). The CDR3 DNA follows: TGTGCCAGTAGTATCAAGGGACTAGCGAGCAATGAGCAGTTCTTC. Its translation is CASSIKGLASNEQFF.

This clonotype appeared many times. The chain employs TRBV28 and TRBJ1-6, with D possibly being TRBD1 (6 bases). The CDR3 runs to 12 residues. CDR1 and CDR2 (germline): MDHEN, SYDVKM. V lost 7 bases to trimming and J lost 9 bases, with 10 bases between them. Here the CDR3 reads CASTGGGSPLHF. The CDR3 DNA reads TGTGCCAGCACCGGAGGGGGTTCACCCCTCCACTTT. The full variable domain, completed using reference TRBV28 and TRBJ1-6, is DVKVTQSSRYLVKRTGEKVFLECVQDMDHENMFWYRQDPGLGLRLIYFSYDVKMKEKGDIPEGYSVSREKKERFSLILESASTNQTSMYLCASTGGGSPLHFGNGTRLTVT.

As to this clonotype: A much bigger clone sits one base away, suggesting this may be a read error. Given the absence of the conserved phenylalanine or tryptophan at the CDR3 end, a read error is likely. V and J are TRBV7-9 and TRBJ2-7; tentative D call: TRBD2 (7 bases). Germline assignment: CDR1 SEHNR and CDR2 FQNEAQ (reference sequence). The CDR3 is 15 residues long. The germline V and J ends were trimmed by 5 bases and 0 bases, with 14 bases remaining between them. This CDR3 is CASSQVGGGSYEQYL. CDR3 bases: TGTGCCAGCAGCCAAGTAGGGGGGGGCTCCTACGAGCAGTACCTC.

This clonotype has a count of ten or more. One end of the junction is discordant with germline, which a read error may explain. CDR3 DNA sequence: TGTGCCAGCAGTTTAGAACAGAACGCCGGGGAGCTGTTTTTT. Its translation: CASSLEQNAGELFF. The chain links TRBV6-1 to TRBJ2-2; D is unresolved. Germline CDR1 MNHNS, CDR2 SASEGT. This CDR3 contains 14 residues.

This clonotype occurred many times. V is TRBV5-1 and J is TRBJ1-2, with TRBD1 as a possible D gene (5 bases). V was pared by 0 bases and J by 4 bases, with 10 bases between. The CDR3 covers 14 residues. Germline-derived CDR1 and CDR2 are SGHRS and YFSETQ. CDR3 bases: TGCGCCAGCAGCTTGGCGGGGACCATCTATGGCTACACCTTC. Translation gives CASSLAGTIYGYTF.

There are many counts of this clonotype. The J gene is TRBJ2-7, the V gene TRBV12-3 or TRBV12-4, with D possibly being TRBD2 (5 bases). This CDR3 region has 12 residues. Trimming pared 6 bases from V and 1 base from J, leaving 7 bases between. CDR3 sequence: CASSRLSYEQYF. The CDR3 DNA reads as TGTGCCAGCAGCCGACTATCCTACGAGCAGTACTTC.

This clonotype was seen at least ten times. In nucleotides, the CDR3 is TGTGCCAGCAATAAGAATAGCAATCAGCCCCAGCATTTT. This translates into CASNKNSNQPQHF. The rearrangement uses TRBV6-1 and TRBJ1-5; D call uncertain. CDR1 is MNHNS, CDR2 SASEGT, per germline. Trimming stripped 7 bases from V and 0 bases from J, with 7 bases between. There are 13 residues in the CDR3.

The gene calls are TRBV6-4 and TRBJ1-6; D is unresolved. CDR1 is MRHNA, CDR2 SNTAGT, per germline. The CDR3 is 13 amino acids. V was pared by 4 bases and J by 7 bases, with 8 bases between. CDR3 loop: CASSAALNSPLHF. DNA of the CDR3: TGTGCCAGCAGTGCCGCTCTAAATTCACCCCTCCACTTT.